The 10 T cell receptor beta chains below all came from one sample that was sequenced in a study of memory CD4+ T cells and cytomegalovirus serostatus. Single viable CD3+CD4+CD8-CD45RO+ cells were sorted as the memory CD4+ T cells. Data came from immunoSEQ multiplex PCR; TCRdb stores just in-frame clones and leaves some out. The data show 30,000 to 45,000 clones, approximately 79% seen once. Sequencing was done on a sample of memory CD4+ T cells from blood. These receptors came from an adult in good health and CMV-seropositive.

This chain connects TRBV6-6 to TRBJ1-2; TRBD1 matches at 8 bases. This CDR3 has 13 residues. V gave up 5 bases and J gave up 4 bases; unmatched junction bases: 3. Germline loops: CDR1 MNHNY, CDR2 SVGAGI (reference sequence). CDR3 residues: CASSVTGGYGYTF. The CDR3 coding sequence is TGTGCCAGCAGTGTCACAGGGGGCTATGGCTACACCTTC.

This rearrangement joins TRBV11-2 to TRBJ2-3, with TRBD1 matching over 9 bases. J was trimmed by 2 bases and V by 8 bases; bases with no gene match: 8. The CDR3 has 15 residues. CDR1 is SGHAT, CDR2 FQNNGV, per germline. As DNA, the CDR3 is TGTGCCAGCGGGCGGGGGACAGGGAACACAGATACGCAGTATTTT. It is translated as CASGRGTGNTDTQYF. Looking up the rest from reference TRBV11-2 and TRBJ2-3 gives the full variable domain: EAGVAQSPRYKIIEKRQSVAFWCNPISGHATLYWYQQILGQGPKLLIQFQNNGVVDDSQLPKDRFSAERLKGVDSTLKIQPAKLEDSAVYLCASGRGTGNTDTQYFGPGTRLTVL.

This clone was detected a few times. V gene TRBV13 combines with J gene TRBJ2-7; possibly TRBD1 for D (6 bases). The CDR3 runs to 14 residues. CDR1 PRHDT and CDR2 FYEKMQ come from the germline V gene (reference sequence). Trimming left V 6 bases short and J 0 bases short, with 12 bases between. The DNA for the CDR3 is TGTGCCAGCAGGCGAACAGGGTACTCCTACGAGCAGTACTTC. It is translated as CASRRTGYSYEQYF.

This rearrangement joins TRBV5-6 to TRBJ2-1, with 7 bases aligning to TRBD2. There are 17 residues in the CDR3. The V gene end was trimmed by 2 bases and the J gene end by 5 bases; junction bases not matched to a gene: 13. Germline-derived CDR1 and CDR2 are SGHDT and YYEEEE. Written as DNA, the CDR3 is TGTGCCAGCAGCTTCCCAACTGGACTAGATCTACACAATGAGCAGTTCTTC. Amino acid sequence: CASSFPTGLDLHNEQFF. Drawing the rest from reference TRBV5-6 and TRBJ2-1, the complete variable domain is DAGVTQSPTHLIKTRGQQVTLRCSPKSGHDTVSWYQQALGQGPQFIFQYYEEEERQRGNFPDRFSGHQFPNYSSELNVNALLLGDSALYLCASSFPTGLDLHNEQFFGPGTRLTVL.

CDR3 nucleotide sequence: TGTGCCAGCAGCCGAGGACAGGCGAACACCGGGGAGCTGTTTTTT. It translates to CASSRGQANTGELFF. This rearrangement joins TRBV7-2 to TRBJ2-2, with 7 bases lining up with TRBD1. Trimming at V came to 5 bases and at J to 0 bases, leaving 3 bases not matched to a gene. Germline V gene data show CDR1 as SGHTA and CDR2 as FQGNSA. This CDR3 comprises 15 residues.

The rearrangement joins TRBV7-9 to TRBJ1-2, with 8 bases lining up with TRBD1. The CDR3 totals 15 residues. Germline V CDR1 and CDR2: SEHNR, FQNEAQ (reference sequence). Trimming took 3 bases from V and 6 from J; bases not matched to a gene: 9. CDR3 coding DNA: TGTGCCAGCAGCTTTTATCCGACAGGGGTGGATGGCTACACCTTC. Amino acids: CASSFYPTGVDGYTF.

The chain is built from TRBV19 and TRBJ2-3, with D hard to call. Per germline, CDR1 LNHDA and CDR2 SQIVND (reference sequence). With 10 bases removed from V and 1 base from J, the gap between germline ends came to 12 bases. CDR3 length: 13 residues. CDR3 sequence reads: CATTPPGTDTQYF. The DNA for the CDR3 is TGTGCCACCACCCCCCCTGGCACAGATACGCAGTATTTT.

The V gene is TRBV7-9, the J gene TRBJ1-1; 11 positions agree with TRBD1. Germline lookup yields CDR1 SEHNR and CDR2 FQNEAQ (reference sequence). The length of the CDR3 is 17 residues. V shed 4 bases, J shed 4 bases, and the junction held 11 bases outside the gene matches. The CDR3 is CASSSWTGGRFSTEAFF. CDR3 bases: TGTGCCAGCAGCTCCTGGACAGGGGGCCGTTTTAGCACTGAAGCTTTCTTT.

The chain couples TRBV7-2 to TRBJ2-7, with D perhaps being TRBD1 or TRBD2 (5 bases each). V was pared by 2 bases and J by 6 bases, with 14 bases between. This CDR3 region has 14 residues. Germline V gene data show CDR1 as SGHTA and CDR2 as FQGNSA. The DNA of the CDR3 is TGTGCCAGCAGCTTACTGGGGGTGGGCGGCGAGCAGTACTTC. This codes for CASSLLGVGGEQYF.

The rearrangement links TRBV28 to TRBJ2-5, with D perhaps being TRBD1 or TRBD2 (5 bases each). The J call may be faulty, since TRBJ2-7 better matches the DNA end. Germline CDR1 and CDR2: MDHEN and SYDVKM. The length of the CDR3 is 13 residues. In DNA form, the CDR3 reads TGTGCCAGCAGTGGGGGTAAACTCCACGAGCAGTACTTC. Translated: CASSGGKLHEQYF.